These T cell receptor beta chains were read from a single sample in a study of blood T cell repertoires in COVID-19. Profiled with immunoSEQ multiplex PCR; TCRdb holds only in-frame clones, not every one. This table holds 97,000 or so clones, approximately 82% found once. Sequencing was carried out using peripheral blood. These receptors came from a man in his sixties or seventies with acute or convalescent COVID-19. The CDR3 runs from the conserved cysteine through the conserved F or W. A D gene is named only where the DNA matches it firmly. Not all rows give a size; the values are once, few, many and, for expanded clones, a class.

j_call v_call clone_size cdr3_length d_call cdr3_nt cdr3_aa
TRBJ2-1 TRBV28 once 15 TRBD2 TGTGCCAGCAGTCCTTGGACTAGCGGGAGCTATGAGCAGTTCTTC CASSPWTSGSYEQFF
TRBJ2-2 TRBV11-3 NA 12 NA TGTGCCAGCAGCTCTCGGGGAAGGGAGCTGTTTTTT CASSSRGRELFF
TRBJ2-2 TRBV2 NA 15 NA TGTGCCAGCAGTGAAAGACAGCCCGGGGGCGGGGAGCTGTTTTTT CASSERQPGGGELFF
TRBJ1-1 TRBV19 NA 13 TRBD1 TGTGCCAGTAGTATGGACAGGGGTAAGGAAGCTTTCTTT CASSMDRGKEAFF
TRBJ1-1 TRBV21-1 NA 17 NA TGTGCCAGCAGCAAACGGCCGGACACGTCAAGGGACACTGAAGCTTTCTTT CASSKRPDTSRDTEAFF
TRBJ1-2 TRBV6-5 NA 13 NA TGTGCCAGCAGAAGCCAGGCTCGCCGCGGCTACACCTTC CASRSQARRGYTF
TRBJ1-2 TRBV3-1/TRBV3-2 NA 13 NA TGTGCCAGCAGCCAAGGTCAGGGAGGTGGCTACACCTTC CASSQGQGGGYTF
TRBJ2-1 TRBV28 NA 12 TRBD1 TGTGCCAGCAGCTTGGGACAGGGAGGATCGTTCTTC CASSLGQGGSFF
TRBJ1-3 TRBV29-1 NA 14 TRBD1 TGCAGCGTTGCCAGGACAGGCTCTGGAAACACCATATATTTT CSVARTGSGNTIYF
TRBJ1-2 TRBV10-3 NA 14 TRBD1 TGTGCCATCAGCGGACAGGGAACTAACTATGGCTACACCTTC CAISGQGTNYGYTF
TRBJ1-1 TRBV7-9 NA 16 NA TGTGCCAGCAGCTTAAGTGGGGTAGGGGAGAACACTGAAGCTTTCTTT CASSLSGVGENTEAFF
TRBJ1-2 TRBV3-1/TRBV3-2 NA 16 TRBD1 TGTGCCAGCAGCAAGACATCTACAGGGGATCTAGGCGGCTACACCTTC CASSKTSTGDLGGYTF
TRBJ1-2 TRBV18 NA 16 TRBD1 TGTGCCAGCTCACCAGACGGGACAGGGCTAAACTATGGCTACACCTTC CASSPDGTGLNYGYTF
TRBJ1-5 TRBV7-2 NA 15 TRBD1 TGTGCCAGCAGCTCCCGGGACAGGGGAGGTCAGCCCCAGCATTTT CASSSRDRGGQPQHF
TRBJ1-5 TRBV6-5 NA 15 TRBD1 TGTGCCAGCAGTCCGCGTGGACAGGGCATTCAGCCCCAGCATTTT CASSPRGQGIQPQHF
TRBJ1-5 TRBV19 once 12 NA TGTGCCAGTAGTTTTGCGGATCAGCCCCAGCATTTT CASSFADQPQHF
TRBJ2-7 TRBV7-3 NA 15 TRBD2 TGTGCCAGCAGCTCCGGACTAGCGGGATCCTACGAGCAGTACTTC CASSSGLAGSYEQYF
TRBJ2-7 TRBV5-1 NA 15 TRBD1 TGCGCCAGCAGTCAACAGACAGGGCCTACCTACGAGCAGTACTTC CASSQQTGPTYEQYF
TRBJ2-1 TRBV7-8 NA 16 TRBD2 TGTGCCAGCAGCCCCTTTAGCGGGGGGGTGGTCAATGAGCAGTTCTTC CASSPFSGGVVNEQFF
TRBJ2-7 TRBV5-3 NA 16 TRBD1 TGTGCCAGAAGCCTCACCCCGGACAGGGCCGGCAACGAGCAGTACTTC CARSLTPDRAGNEQYF